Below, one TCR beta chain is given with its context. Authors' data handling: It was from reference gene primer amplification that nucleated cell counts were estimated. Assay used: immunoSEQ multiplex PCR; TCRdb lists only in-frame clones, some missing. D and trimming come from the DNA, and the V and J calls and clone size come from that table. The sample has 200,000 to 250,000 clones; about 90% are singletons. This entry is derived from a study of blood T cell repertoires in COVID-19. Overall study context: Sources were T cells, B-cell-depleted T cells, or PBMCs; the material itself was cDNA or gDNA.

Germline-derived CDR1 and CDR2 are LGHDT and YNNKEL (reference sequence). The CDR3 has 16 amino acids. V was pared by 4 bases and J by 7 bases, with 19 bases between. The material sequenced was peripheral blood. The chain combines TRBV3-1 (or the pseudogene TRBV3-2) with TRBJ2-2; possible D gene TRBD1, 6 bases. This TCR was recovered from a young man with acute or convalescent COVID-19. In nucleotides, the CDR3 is TGTGCCAGCAGCCCCCAGGGTGGGACATCGCTCGGGGAGCTGTTTTTT. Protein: CASSPQGGTSLGELFF.